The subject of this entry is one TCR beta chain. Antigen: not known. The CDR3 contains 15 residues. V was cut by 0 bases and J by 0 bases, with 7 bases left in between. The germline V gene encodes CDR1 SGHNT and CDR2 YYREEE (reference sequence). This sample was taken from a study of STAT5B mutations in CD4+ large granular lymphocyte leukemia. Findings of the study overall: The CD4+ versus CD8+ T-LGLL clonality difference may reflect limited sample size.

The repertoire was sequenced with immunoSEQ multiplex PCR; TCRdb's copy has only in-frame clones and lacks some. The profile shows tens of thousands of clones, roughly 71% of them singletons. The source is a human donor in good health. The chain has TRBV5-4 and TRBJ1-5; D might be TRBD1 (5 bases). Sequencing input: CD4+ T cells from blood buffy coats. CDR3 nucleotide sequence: TGTGCCAGCAGCTTGGAAGGGGATAGCAATCAGCCCCAGCATTTT. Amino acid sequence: CASSLEGDSNQPQHF.